One sample yielded the 2 T cell receptor beta chains listed below, sequenced in a study of blood T cell repertoires in COVID-19. Method: immunoSEQ multiplex PCR; TCRdb's copy keeps in-frame clones and lacks some. Here the sample spans roughly 130,000 clones, under 95% being singletons. Sequencing was carried out using peripheral blood. All receptors come from a man aged 45-60 years with active COVID-19.

The chain combines TRBV3-1 (or the pseudogene TRBV3-2) with TRBJ1-6; TRBD1 matches 8 bases. CDR1 is LGHDT, CDR2 YNNKEL, per germline (reference sequence). The CDR3 has 13 amino acids. After removal of 11 bases from V and 9 bases from J, the junction contained 9 bases not matched to a gene. The CDR3 region is CAAQTGEGSPLHF. The CDR3 DNA is TGTGCCGCCCAGACAGGGGAGGGTTCACCCCTCCACTTT.

This rearrangement joins TRBV24-1 to TRBJ2-2; 7 bases line up with TRBD2. There are 17 residues in the CDR3. The trim removed 1 base at V and 1 base at J, leaving 5 bases unmatched. Germline CDR1 reads KGHDR; CDR2 reads SFDVKD. DNA of the CDR3: TGTGCCACCAGTGATTTTGGGGGGAGGGAGAACACCGGGGAGCTGTTTTTT. Residues: CATSDFGGRENTGELFF.